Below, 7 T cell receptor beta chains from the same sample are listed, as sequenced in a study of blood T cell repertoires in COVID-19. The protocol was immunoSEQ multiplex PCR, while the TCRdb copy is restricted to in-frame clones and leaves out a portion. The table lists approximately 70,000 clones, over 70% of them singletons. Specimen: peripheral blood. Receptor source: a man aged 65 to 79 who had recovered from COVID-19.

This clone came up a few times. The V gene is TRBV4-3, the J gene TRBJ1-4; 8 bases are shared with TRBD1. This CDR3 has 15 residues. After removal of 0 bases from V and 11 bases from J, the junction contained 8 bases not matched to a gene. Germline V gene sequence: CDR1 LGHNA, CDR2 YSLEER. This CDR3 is CASSQDPTGGEKLFF. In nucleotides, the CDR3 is TGCGCCAGCAGCCAAGACCCCACAGGGGGTGAGAAACTGTTTTTT.

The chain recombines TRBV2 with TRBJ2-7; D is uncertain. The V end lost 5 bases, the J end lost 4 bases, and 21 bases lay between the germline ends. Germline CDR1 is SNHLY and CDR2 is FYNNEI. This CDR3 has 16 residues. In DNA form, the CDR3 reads TGTGCCAGCAGTAATTCCCGCAGGTCTCCCTCTTACGAGCAGTACTTC. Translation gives CASSNSRRSPSYEQYF.

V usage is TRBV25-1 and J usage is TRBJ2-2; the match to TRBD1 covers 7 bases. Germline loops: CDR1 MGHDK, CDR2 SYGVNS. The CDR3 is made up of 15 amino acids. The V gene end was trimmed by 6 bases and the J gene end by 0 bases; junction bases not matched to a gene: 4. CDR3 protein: CASSPGTANTGELFF. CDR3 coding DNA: TGTGCCAGCAGCCCGGGGACAGCGAACACCGGGGAGCTGTTTTTT.

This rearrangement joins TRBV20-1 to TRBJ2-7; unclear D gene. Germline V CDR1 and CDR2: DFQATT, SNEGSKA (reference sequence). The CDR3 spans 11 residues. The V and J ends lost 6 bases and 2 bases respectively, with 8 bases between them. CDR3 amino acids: CSADGPYEQYF. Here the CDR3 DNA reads TGCAGTGCGGATGGGCCCTACGAGCAGTACTTC.

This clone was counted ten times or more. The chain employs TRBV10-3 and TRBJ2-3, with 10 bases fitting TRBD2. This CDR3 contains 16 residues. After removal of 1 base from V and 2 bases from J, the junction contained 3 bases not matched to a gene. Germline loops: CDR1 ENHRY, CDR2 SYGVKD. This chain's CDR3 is CAISEWGLANTDTQYF. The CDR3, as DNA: TGTGCCATCAGTGAGTGGGGACTAGCGAACACAGATACGCAGTATTTT.

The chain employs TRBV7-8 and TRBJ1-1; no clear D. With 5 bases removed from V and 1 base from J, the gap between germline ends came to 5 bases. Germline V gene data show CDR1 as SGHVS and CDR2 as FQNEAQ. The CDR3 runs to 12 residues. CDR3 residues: CASSPENTEAFF. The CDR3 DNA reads TGTGCCAGCAGCCCAGAGAACACTGAAGCTTTCTTT.

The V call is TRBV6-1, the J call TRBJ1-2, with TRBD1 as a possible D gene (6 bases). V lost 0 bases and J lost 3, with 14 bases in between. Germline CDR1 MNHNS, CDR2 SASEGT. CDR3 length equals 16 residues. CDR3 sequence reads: CASSEAFNRADYGYTF. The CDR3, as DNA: TGTGCCAGCAGTGAAGCGTTTAACAGGGCAGACTATGGCTACACCTTC.